The clone carrying this T cell receptor (beta chain) was picked up a small number of times. This sample was taken from a study of T-cell reconstitution after alpha-beta-depleted transplantation in children. This CDR3 region has 15 residues. V dropped 6 bases and J dropped 7; count of bases not matched to a gene: 5. The V gene's germline CDR1 is MNHEY and CDR2 SMNVEV (reference sequence). Unique molecular identifiers were incorporated during preparation of the TCRbeta library. TCRdb reanalysed the PCR reads using MiXCR and keeps one entry per CDR3 protein. The sample includes hundreds of thousands of distinct CDR3 sequences, roughly 17% of them seen just once.

This TCR was recovered from a boy younger than two who had a stem cell transplant for Wiskott-Aldrich syndrome, so the T cells may come from the graft donor. V and J are TRBV27 and TRBJ2-3; 15 bases are shared with TRBD2. This specimen was PBMCs, mostly from graft donor cells, taken 360 days after TCRalphabeta/CD19-depleted stem cell transplant. In DNA, the CDR3 is TGTGCCAGCAGCTCCGGACTAGCGGGGGGGTATACGCAGTATTTT. It yields the protein CASSSGLAGGYTQYF.